The source of this TCR beta chain is a study of blood T cell repertoires in COVID-19 (dated by TCRdb to the early 2020s). Turning to the overall study: Samples from collaborators originated in the United States, Italy and Spain and spanned both the acute and convalescent phases of COVID-19. The material from the prospective study consisted of cDNA or gDNA derived from T cells, B-cell-depleted T cells, or PBMCs. Deeply sampled blood TCRbeta repertoires from subjects exposed to, actively infected with, or recovered from COVID-19 were included in the dataset. The repertoires were made available in a free public database intended to serve as a resource for research on the immune response to SARS-CoV-2. The samples were drawn from two sources: the first 160 participants of the ongoing ImmuneRACE study, and some 1,300 subjects contributed by 6 global collaborators. Sample metadata almost always included a de-identified subject ID, COVID-19 status, age in years and sex. Where available, HLA class I and class II types were obtained from metadata supplied by the sample provider rather than from assay-based typing.

TCRbeta CDR3 regions were amplified from genomic DNA using the immunoSEQ Assay, a bias-controlled multiplex PCR. Processing in the source paper ran as follows. Nucleated cell counts per sample were estimated from amplification of reference gene primers within the assay. Sequence reads were collapsed and filtered to measure the absolute abundance of every unique TCRbeta CDR3 rearrangement. Productive Simpson clonality was computed per sample as the square root of Simpson's diversity index over productive rearrangements. TCRdb limited this immuneACCESS table to in-frame rearrangements with V and J called. A share of clones is missing; checked studies link under half to unresolved V genes, and the rest is unexplained. V and J calls and clone size are copied from that table; D and trimming were computed from the DNA. The sample data list more than 65,000 clones, and around 83% of these were observed just once. The top ten clonotypes cover 3.5% to 4% of the sample.

The research as a whole found: The amount of clinical and demographic metadata varied by source and participant and was provided uncurated.

CDR1 and CDR2, looked up from the germline V gene, are SGHVS and FNYEAQ. V loses 0 bases of germline sequence and J loses 5 bases, and the interval between the two ends is 8 bases. The CDR3 sequence holds 13 residues, the cysteine and phenylalanine included. CDR3 DNA only is kept here, 39 bases in frame from base 1. About this clone: Its recognized antigen is unknown. Per-nucleotide qualities are absent, and no much larger clonotype sits a single base away.

Whole blood was collected in K2EDTA tubes by collaborating institutions according to the institutions' own protocols. For TCRbeta analysis, collaborator samples were shipped as frozen whole blood, as isolated PBMCs, or as DNA extracted from either sample type. This TCR came from a middle-aged man with acute or convalescent COVID-19. The sample comprised peripheral blood. Recombination joined TRBV7-6 with TRBJ2-7, with the D gene call left open. The sequenced DNA is TGTGCCAGCAGCTTAGCCCCGGTGAACGAGCAGTACTTC. It codes for CASSLAPVNEQYF.